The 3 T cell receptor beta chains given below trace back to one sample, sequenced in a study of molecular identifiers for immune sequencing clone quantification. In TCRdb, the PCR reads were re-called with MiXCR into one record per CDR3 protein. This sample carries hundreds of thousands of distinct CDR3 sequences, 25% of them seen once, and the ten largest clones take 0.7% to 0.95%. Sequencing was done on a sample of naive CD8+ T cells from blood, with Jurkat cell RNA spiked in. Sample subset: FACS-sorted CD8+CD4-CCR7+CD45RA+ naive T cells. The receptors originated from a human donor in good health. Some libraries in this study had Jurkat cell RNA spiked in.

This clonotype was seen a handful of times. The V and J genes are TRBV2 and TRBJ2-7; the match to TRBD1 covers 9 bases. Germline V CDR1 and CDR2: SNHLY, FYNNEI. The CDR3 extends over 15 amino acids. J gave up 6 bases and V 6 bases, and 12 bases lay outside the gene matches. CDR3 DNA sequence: TGTGCCAGCAGATATCAGACAGGGGGGGCCCTCGAGCAGTACTTC. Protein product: CASRYQTGGALEQYF.

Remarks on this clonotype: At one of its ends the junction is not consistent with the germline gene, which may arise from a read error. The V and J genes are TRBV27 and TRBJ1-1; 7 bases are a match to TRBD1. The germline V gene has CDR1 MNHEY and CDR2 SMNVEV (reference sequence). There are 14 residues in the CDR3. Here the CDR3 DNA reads TGTGCCAGCAGCGGACAGGCGTCTGGCACTGCAGCTTTCTTT. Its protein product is CASSGQASGTAAFF.

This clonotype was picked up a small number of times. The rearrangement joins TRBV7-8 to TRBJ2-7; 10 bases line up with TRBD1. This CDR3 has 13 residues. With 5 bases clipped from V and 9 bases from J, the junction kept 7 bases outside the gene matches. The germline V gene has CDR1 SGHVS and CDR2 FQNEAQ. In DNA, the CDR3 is TGTGCCAGCAGCCCAGGGACAGGGGTTTGGCAGTACTTC. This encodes CASSPGTGVWQYF.